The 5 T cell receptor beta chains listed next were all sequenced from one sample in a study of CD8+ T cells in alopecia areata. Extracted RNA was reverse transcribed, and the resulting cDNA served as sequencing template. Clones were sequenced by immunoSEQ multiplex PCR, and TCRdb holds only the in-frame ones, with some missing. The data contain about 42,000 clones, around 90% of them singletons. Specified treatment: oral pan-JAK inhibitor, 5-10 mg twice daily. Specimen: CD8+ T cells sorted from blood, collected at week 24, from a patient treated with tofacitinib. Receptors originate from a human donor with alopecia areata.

In DNA, the CDR3 is TGTGCCAGCAGCTTGTCCCTCTTCTACAATGAGCAGTTCTTC. Translating it yields CASSLSLFYNEQFF. J is TRBJ2-1 and V is TRBV5-6; D is unclear. The CDR3 is made up of 14 amino acids. Trimming left V 1 base short and J 3 bases short, with 8 bases between. Germline CDR1 is SGHDT and CDR2 is YYEEEE.

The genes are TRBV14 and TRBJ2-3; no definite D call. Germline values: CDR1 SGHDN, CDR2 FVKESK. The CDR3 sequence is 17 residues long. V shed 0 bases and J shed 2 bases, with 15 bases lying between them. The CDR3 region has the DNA TGTGCCAGCAGCCAAGATTTTAGAGACACTACCACAGATACGCAGTATTTT. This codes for CASSQDFRDTTTDTQYF.

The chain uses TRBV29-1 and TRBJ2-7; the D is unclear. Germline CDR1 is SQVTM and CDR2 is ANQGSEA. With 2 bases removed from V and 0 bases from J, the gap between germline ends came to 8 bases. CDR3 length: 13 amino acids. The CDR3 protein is CSVEQEFSYEQYF. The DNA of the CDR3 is TGCAGCGTTGAACAGGAGTTCTCCTACGAGCAGTACTTC.

The CDR3 nucleotides are TGTGCCAGTAGTATCGAGGACAGGGGTACCTACGAGCAGTACTTC. Translating gives CASSIEDRGTYEQYF. The rearrangement uses TRBV19 and TRBJ2-7; 9 bases are a match to TRBD1. Germline values: CDR1 LNHDA, CDR2 SQIVND (reference sequence). There are 15 residues in the CDR3. After removal of 3 bases from V and 2 bases from J, the junction contained 5 bases not matched to a gene.

This CDR3 reads CASSPPTTAGTGELFF. The CDR3 nucleotides are TGTGCCAGCTCACCACCGACAACCGCGGGCACCGGGGAGCTGTTTTTT. The chain links TRBV18 to TRBJ2-2, with D perhaps matching TRBD2 (5 bases). The CDR3 extends over 16 amino acids. Between the trimmed V and J ends, which lost 0 bases and 4 bases, there was a span of 12 bases. The germline gives CDR1 KGHSH, CDR2 LQKENI.